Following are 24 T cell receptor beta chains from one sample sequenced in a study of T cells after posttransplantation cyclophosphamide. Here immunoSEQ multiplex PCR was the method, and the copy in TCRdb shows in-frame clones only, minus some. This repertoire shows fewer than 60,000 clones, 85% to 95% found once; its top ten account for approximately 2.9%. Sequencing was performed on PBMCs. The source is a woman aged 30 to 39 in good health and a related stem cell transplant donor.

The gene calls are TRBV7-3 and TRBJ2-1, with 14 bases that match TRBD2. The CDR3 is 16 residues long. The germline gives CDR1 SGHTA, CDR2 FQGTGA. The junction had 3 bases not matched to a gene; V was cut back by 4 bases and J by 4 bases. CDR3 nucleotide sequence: TGTGCCAGCAGCTCCCGGACTAGCGGGGGGTACAATGAGCAGTTCTTC. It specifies CASSSRTSGGYNEQFF.

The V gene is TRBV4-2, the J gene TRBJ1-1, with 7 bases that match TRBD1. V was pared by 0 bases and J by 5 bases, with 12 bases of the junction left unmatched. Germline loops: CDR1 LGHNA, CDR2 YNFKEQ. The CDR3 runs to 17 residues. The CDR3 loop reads CASSQDSPGQAGTEAFF. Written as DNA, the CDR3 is TGTGCCAGCAGCCAAGATTCCCCCGGACAGGCAGGGACTGAAGCTTTCTTT.

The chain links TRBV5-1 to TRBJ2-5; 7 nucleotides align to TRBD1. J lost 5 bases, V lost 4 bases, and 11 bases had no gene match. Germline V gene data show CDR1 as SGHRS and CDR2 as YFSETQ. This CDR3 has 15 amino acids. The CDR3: CASSRFDRVGETQYF. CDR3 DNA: TGCGCCAGCAGCCGTTTTGACAGGGTGGGGGAGACCCAGTACTTC.

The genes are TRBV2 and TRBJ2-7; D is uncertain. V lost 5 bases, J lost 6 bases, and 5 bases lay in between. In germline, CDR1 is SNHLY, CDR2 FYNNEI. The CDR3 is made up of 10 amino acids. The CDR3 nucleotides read TGTGCCAGCAGTAGAGGCGAGCAGTACTTC. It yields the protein CASSRGEQYF.

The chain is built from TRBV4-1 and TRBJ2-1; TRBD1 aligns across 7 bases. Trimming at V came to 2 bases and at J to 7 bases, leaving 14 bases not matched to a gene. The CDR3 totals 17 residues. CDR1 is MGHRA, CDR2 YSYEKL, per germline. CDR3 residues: CASSQRRKGAEFNEQFF. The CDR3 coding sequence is TGCGCCAGCAGCCAAAGGAGGAAGGGGGCTGAATTTAATGAGCAGTTCTTC.

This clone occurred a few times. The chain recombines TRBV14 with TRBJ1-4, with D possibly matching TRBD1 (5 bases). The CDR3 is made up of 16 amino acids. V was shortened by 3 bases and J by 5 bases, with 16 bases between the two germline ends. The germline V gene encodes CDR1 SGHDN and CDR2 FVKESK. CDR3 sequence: CASSHLWTQLNEKLFF. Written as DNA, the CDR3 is TGTGCCAGCAGCCACCTTTGGACACAACTGAATGAAAAACTGTTTTTT.

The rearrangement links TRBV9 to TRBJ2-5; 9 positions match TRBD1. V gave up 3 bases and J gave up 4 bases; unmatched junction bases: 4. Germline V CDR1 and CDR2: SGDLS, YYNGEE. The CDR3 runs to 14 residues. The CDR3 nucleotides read TGTGCCAGCAGCGGGGGACAGGGAGGAGAGACCCAGTACTTC. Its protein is CASSGGQGGETQYF. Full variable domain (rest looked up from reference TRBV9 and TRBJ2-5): DSGVTQTPKHLITATGQRVTLRCSPRSGDLSVYWYQQSLDQGLQFLIQYYNGEERAKGNILERFSAQQFPDLHSELNLSSLELGDSALYFCASSGGQGGETQYFGPGTRLLVL.

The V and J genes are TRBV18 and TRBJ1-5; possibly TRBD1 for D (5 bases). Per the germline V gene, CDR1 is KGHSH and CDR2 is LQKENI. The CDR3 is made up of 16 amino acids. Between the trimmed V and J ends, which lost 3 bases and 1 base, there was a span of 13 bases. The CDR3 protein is CASSPLAAGSNQPQHF. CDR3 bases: TGTGCCAGCTCACCTTTGGCGGCAGGGAGCAATCAGCCCCAGCATTTT.

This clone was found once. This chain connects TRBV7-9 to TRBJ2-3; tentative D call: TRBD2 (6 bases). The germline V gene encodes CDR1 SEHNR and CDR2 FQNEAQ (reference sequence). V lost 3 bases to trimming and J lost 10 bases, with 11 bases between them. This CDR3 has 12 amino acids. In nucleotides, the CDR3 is TGTGCCAGCAGCTTCCCCCTAGCGCCGCAGTATTTT. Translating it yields CASSFPLAPQYF.

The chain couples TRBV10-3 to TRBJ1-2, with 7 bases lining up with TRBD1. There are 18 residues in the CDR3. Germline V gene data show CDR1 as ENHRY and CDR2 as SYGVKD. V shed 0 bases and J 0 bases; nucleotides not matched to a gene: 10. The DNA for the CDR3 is TGTGCCATCAGTGAGTCCCGGGACAGCCCAGGGGCTAACTATGGCTACACCTTC. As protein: CAISESRDSPGANYGYTF.

Written as DNA, the CDR3 is TGCGCCAGCAGCCGTCAACAGGGCTACGAGCAGTACTTC. Its protein product is CASSRQQGYEQYF. J is TRBJ2-7 and V is TRBV4-1; tentative D call: TRBD1 (6 bases). The CDR3 has 13 residues. In germline, CDR1 is MGHRA, CDR2 YSYEKL. V was pared by 4 bases and J by 3 bases, with 10 bases between.

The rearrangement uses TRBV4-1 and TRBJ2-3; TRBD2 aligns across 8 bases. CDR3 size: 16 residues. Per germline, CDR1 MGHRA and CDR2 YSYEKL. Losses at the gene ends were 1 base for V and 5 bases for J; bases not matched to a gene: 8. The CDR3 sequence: CASSQAGLGAGDTQYF. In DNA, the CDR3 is TGCGCCAGCAGCCAAGCGGGACTAGGGGCGGGAGATACGCAGTATTTT.

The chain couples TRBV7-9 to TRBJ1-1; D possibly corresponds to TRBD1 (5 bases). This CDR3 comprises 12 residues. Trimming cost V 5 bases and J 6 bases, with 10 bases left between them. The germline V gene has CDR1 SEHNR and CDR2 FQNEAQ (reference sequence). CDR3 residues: CASSQGFPEAFF. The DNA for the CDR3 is TGTGCCAGCAGCCAGGGCTTCCCTGAAGCTTTCTTT.

Here the CDR3 DNA reads TGTGCCAGCAGCGTCACAGGGTTTGAGCAGTTCTTC. It yields the protein CASSVTGFEQFF. The chain employs TRBV7-9 and TRBJ2-1, with a possible D match to TRBD1 (6 bases). Germline CDR1 is SEHNR and CDR2 is FQNEAQ (reference sequence). V was shortened by 5 bases and J by 9 bases, with 11 bases between the two germline ends. The CDR3 is 12 residues long. The complete variable domain, with remaining parts taken from reference TRBV7-9 and TRBJ2-1, reads DTGVSQNPRHKITKRGQNVTFRCDPISEHNRLYWYRQTLGQGPEFLTYFQNEAQLEKSRLLSDRFSAERPKGSFSTLEIQRTEQGDSAMYLCASSVTGFEQFFGPGTRLTVL.

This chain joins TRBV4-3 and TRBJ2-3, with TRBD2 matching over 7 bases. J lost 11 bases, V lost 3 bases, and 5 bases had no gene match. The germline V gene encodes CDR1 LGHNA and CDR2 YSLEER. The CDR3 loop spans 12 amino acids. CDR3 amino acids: CASSQGLAEQYF. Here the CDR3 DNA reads TGCGCCAGCAGCCAGGGCCTAGCGGAGCAGTATTTT.

The CDR3 coding sequence is TGTGCCAGCAGCTCAGGGACTAGCAAGTCCTACGAGCAGTACTTC. Protein sequence: CASSSGTSKSYEQYF. The rearrangement links TRBV13 to TRBJ2-7; TRBD2 aligns across 9 bases. Per the germline V gene, CDR1 is PRHDT and CDR2 is FYEKMQ (reference sequence). CDR3 length: 15 amino acids. Trimming cost V 4 bases and J 1 base; bases outside gene matches: 5.

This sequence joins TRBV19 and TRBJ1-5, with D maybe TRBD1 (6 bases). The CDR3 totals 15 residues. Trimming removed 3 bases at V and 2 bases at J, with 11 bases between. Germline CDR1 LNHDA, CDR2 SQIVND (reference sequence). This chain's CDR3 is CASSIEDSRNQPQHF. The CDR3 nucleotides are TGTGCCAGTAGTATTGAGGACAGTCGCAATCAGCCCCAGCATTTT.

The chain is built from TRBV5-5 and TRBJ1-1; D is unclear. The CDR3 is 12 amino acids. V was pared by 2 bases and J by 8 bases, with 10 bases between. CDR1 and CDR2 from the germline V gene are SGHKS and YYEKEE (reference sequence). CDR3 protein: CASSFDELEAFF. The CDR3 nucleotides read TGTGCCAGCAGCTTTGATGAACTGGAAGCTTTCTTT.

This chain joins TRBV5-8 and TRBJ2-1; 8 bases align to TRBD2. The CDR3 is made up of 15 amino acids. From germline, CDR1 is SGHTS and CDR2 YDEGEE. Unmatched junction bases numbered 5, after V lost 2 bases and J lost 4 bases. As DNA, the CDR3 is TGTGCCAGCAGCTTAAGGACTAGCCGTTACAATGAGCAGTTCTTC. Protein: CASSLRTSRYNEQFF.

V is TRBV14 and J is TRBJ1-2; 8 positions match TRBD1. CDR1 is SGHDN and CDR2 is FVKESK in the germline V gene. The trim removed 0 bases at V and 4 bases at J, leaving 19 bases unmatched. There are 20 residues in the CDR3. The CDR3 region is CASSQDSFVSWDRQLYGYTF. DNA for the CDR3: TGTGCCAGCAGCCAAGATTCTTTTGTCTCTTGGGACAGGCAGCTCTATGGCTACACCTTC.

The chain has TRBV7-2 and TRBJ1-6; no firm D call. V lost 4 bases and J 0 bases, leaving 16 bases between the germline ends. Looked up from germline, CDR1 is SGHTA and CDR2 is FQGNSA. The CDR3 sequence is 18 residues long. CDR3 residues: CASSSSLVALSYNSPLHF. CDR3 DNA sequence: TGTGCCAGCAGCTCAAGTTTGGTAGCTCTCTCCTATAATTCACCCCTCCACTTT.

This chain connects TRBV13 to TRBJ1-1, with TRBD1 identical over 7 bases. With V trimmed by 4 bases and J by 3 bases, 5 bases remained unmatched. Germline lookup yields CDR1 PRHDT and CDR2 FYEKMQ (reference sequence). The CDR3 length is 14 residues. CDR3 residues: CASSYDRVDTEAFF. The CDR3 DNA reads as TGTGCCAGCAGCTACGACAGGGTGGACACTGAAGCTTTCTTT.

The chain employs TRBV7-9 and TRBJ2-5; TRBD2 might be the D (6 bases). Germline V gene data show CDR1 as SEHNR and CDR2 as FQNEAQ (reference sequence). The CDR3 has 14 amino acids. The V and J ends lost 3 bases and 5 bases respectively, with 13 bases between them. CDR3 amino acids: CASSFGGRPETQYF. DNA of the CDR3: TGTGCCAGCAGCTTCGGAGGGAGACCGGAGACCCAGTACTTC.

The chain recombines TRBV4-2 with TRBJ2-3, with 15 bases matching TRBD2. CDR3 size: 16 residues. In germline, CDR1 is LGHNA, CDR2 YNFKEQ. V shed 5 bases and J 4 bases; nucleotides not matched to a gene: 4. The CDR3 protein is CASSGTSGGFADTQYF. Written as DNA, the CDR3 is TGTGCCAGCAGCGGGACTAGCGGGGGGTTTGCAGATACGCAGTATTTT.